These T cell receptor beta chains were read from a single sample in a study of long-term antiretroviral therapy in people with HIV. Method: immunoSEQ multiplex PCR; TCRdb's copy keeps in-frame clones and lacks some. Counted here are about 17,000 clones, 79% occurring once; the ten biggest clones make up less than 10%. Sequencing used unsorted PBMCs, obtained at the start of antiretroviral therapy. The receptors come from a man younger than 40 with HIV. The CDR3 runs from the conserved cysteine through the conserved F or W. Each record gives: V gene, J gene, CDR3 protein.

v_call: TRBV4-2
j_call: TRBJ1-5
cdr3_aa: CASSRTGGNQPQHF

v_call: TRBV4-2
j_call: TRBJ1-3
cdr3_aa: CASSSWDSTNTIYF

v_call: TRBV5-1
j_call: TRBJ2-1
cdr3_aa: CASSSTSGGATEQFF

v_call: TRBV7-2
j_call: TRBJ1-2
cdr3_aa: CASSPRTGESVRGGYTF

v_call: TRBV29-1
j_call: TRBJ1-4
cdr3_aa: CSVVGPSTNEKLFF

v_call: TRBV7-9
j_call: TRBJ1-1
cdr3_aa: CASSLSRDTEAFF

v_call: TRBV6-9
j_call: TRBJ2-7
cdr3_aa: CASSSEWVEQYF

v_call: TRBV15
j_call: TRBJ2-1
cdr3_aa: CATSRDLEKDEQFF

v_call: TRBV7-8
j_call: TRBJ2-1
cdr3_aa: CASSLGGENEQFF

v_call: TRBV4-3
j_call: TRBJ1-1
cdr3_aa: CASSQEGLENTEAFF

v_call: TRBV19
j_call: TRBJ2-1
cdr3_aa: CASSIGLAGTHEQFF

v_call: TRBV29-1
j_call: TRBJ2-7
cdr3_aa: CSAGQGEQEQYF

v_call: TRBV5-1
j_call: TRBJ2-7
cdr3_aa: CASSPGTLIPYEQYF

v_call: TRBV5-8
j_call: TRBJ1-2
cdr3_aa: CASSSGHNYGYTF

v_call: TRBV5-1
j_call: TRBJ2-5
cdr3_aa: CASSFGQGRETQYF

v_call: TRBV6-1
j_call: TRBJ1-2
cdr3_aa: CASTRTGQGYYGYTF

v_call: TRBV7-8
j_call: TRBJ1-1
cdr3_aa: CASSLAGGPNTEAFF

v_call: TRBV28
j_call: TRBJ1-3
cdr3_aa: CASRSGNTIYF

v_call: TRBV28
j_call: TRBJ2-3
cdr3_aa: CASSRGDVTDTQYF

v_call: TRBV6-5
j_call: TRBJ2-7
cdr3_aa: CASGQFYEQYF

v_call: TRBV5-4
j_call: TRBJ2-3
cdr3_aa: CASRGVSTDTQYF

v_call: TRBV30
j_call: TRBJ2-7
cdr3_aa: CAWSVPQGFHEQYF

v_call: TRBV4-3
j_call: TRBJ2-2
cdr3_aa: CASSQESKRADWYGELFF

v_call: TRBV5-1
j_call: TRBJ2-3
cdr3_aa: CASSLGGGGPSTDTQYF

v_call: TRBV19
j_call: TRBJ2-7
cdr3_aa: CASSRRGPGLAGLLDEQYF

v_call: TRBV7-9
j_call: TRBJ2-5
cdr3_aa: CASSPRTGTSEETQYF

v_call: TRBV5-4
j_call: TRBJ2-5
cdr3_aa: CASSLRGGARETQYF

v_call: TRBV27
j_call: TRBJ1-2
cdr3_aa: CASSSQGTPYGYTF

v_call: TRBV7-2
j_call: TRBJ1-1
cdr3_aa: CASSTHVGQGVPEAFF

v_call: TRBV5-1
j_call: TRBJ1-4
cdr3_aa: CASSLEGGQGEKLFF

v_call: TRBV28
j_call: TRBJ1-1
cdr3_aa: CASSLPGRIEAFF

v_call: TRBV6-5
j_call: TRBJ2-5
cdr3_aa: CASRLGQIQETQYF

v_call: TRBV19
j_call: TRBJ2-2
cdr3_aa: CASSISGGRSTGELFF

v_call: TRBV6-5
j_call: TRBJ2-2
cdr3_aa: CASSYSNGGELFF

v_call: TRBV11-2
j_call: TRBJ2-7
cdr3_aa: CASSSGIVAYEQYF

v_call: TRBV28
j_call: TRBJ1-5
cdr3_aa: CASSVGGSGNQPQHF

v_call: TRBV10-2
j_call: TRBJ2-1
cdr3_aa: CASSEPPASGRYYNEQFF

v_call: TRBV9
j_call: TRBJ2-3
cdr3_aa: CASSVEGQGWSTDTQYF

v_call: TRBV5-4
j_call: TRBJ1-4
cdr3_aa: CASSLDRTTNEKLFF

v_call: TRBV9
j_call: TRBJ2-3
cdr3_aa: CASSPRGRTTTDTQYF

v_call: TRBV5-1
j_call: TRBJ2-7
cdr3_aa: CASRNRDRGSYEQYF

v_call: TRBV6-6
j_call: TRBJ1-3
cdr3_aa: CASSTPQGLSGNTIYF

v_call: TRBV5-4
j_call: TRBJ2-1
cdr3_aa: CASSSSGGLYNEQFF

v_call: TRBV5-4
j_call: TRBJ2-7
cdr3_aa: CASSLGTGFSYEQYF

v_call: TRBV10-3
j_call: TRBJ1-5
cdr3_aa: CAISESSTYSNQPQHF

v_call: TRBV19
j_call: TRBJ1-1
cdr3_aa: CASSPGQLNTEAFF

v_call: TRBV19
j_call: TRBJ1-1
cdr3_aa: CASSITLNTEAFF

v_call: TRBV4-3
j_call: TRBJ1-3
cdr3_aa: CASSPRGVGNTIYF

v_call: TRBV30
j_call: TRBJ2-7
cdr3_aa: CAWWGTGRYEQYF

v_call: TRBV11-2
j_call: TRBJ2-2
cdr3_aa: CASSLDLNTGELFF

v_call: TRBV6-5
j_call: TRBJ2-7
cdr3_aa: CASSYPRDGAYEQYF

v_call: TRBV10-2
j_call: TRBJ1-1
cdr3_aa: CASSETPGTEAFF

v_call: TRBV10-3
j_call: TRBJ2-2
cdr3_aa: CAIGLPSNTGELFF